One T cell receptor beta chain is described in this entry. Its antigen remains unidentified. The sample holds other DNA sequences that translate to the same CDR3. It was cDNA, reverse transcribed from extracted RNA, that served as the sequencing template. TCRdb's copy holds only in-frame clones and misses some; the assay was immunoSEQ multiplex PCR. The data show around 270,000 clones, over 45% seen once. These data originate in a study of CD8+ T cells in alopecia areata. Background on the study: Treated patients took oral tofacitinib at 5 to 10 mg twice daily. Notes on the study in general: On tofacitinib, scalp clonality and expanded CD8+ clones among top 100 fell significantly.

Germline-derived CDR1 and CDR2 are SGDLS and YYNGEE. This CDR3 has 12 residues. V lost 2 bases and J 5 bases, leaving 7 bases between the germline ends. Described treatment: oral pan-JAK inhibitor, 5-10 mg twice daily. Peripheral blood and lesional scalp punch biopsies were taken from alopecia areata patients. Sorting of PBMCs yielded the CD4+ and CD8+ T cells. The specimen was CD4+ T cells sorted from blood, collected at week 24, from a patient treated with tofacitinib. V and J are TRBV9 and TRBJ2-5; D not certain. This receptor was identified in a human donor with alopecia areata. The CDR3 nucleotides are TGTGCCAGCAGCGTTCCGCGGGAGACCCAGTACTTC. Its protein is CASSVPRETQYF.